The 20 T cell receptor beta chains below come from one sample, sequenced in a study of shared clonotypes between healthy human individuals. TCRdb's copy holds only in-frame clones and misses some; the assay was immunoSEQ multiplex PCR. The table has about 2.4 million clones, 93% seen once. Sequenced sample: naive CD4+ T cells from PBMCs. Stated subset: CD45RA+ positively selected. Receptors were obtained from a man between 18 and 29 years old in good health. Some clones in this sample may be carry-over from other donors' samples.

V gene TRBV6-5 combines with J gene TRBJ2-7; D is ambiguous. Germline lookup yields CDR1 MNHEY and CDR2 SVGAGI. The V gene lost 4 bases and the J gene lost 3 bases, with 13 bases spanning the gap. The CDR3 covers 14 residues. Written as DNA, the CDR3 is TGTGCCAGCAGTTCCGTCAACCTCTTCTACGAGCAGTACTTC. It codes for CASSSVNLFYEQYF.

V usage is TRBV6-6 and J usage is TRBJ2-7, with 10 bases identical to TRBD1. V lost 8 bases to trimming and J lost 3 bases; unmatched junction nucleotides: 7. The germline gives CDR1 MNHNY, CDR2 SVGAGI (reference sequence). The CDR3 runs 14 residues. CDR3 residues: CASCVGTGVYEQYF. CDR3 nucleotide sequence: TGTGCCAGCTGCGTTGGGACAGGGGTCTACGAGCAGTACTTC.

The chain combines TRBV5-1 with TRBJ2-6; D tentatively fits TRBD1 or TRBD2 (5 bases each). V was shortened by 4 bases and J by 3 bases, with 17 bases between the two germline ends. Looked up from germline, CDR1 is SGHRS and CDR2 is YFSETQ. This CDR3 is built from 17 residues. The CDR3 region is CASSAREGSGGANVLTF. The CDR3 DNA sequence: TGCGCCAGCAGCGCCCGAGAGGGGTCCGGTGGGGCCAACGTCCTGACTTTC.

The genes are TRBV5-4 and TRBJ2-7; D is unclear. The CDR3 is made up of 15 amino acids. CDR1 and CDR2 from the germline V gene are SGHNT and YYREEE (reference sequence). The V and J ends lost 0 bases and 2 bases respectively, with 12 bases between them. The CDR3 DNA is TGTGCCAGCAGCTTGGGACCCGCAGGCACCTACGAGCAGTACTTC. This translates into CASSLGPAGTYEQYF.

This clone has only one observation. The J gene is TRBJ2-3, the V gene TRBV5-1; tentative D call: TRBD1 (5 bases). This CDR3 contains 16 residues. Trimming removed 4 bases at V and 0 bases at J, with 15 bases between. Germline V lookup: CDR1 SGHRS, CDR2 YFSETQ. CDR3 region: CASSPSPKGSTDTQYF. The CDR3 bases are TGCGCCAGCAGCCCGTCCCCTAAGGGGAGCACAGATACGCAGTATTTT.

This chain connects TRBV7-8 to TRBJ2-3, with TRBD2 identical over 8 bases. V shed 3 bases, J shed 0 bases, and the junction held 5 bases outside the gene matches. Germline CDR1 SGHVS, CDR2 FQNEAQ. This CDR3 spans 16 amino acids. CDR3 region: CASSFGQRGSTDTQYF. CDR3 in DNA: TGTGCCAGCAGCTTTGGTCAGCGGGGGAGCACAGATACGCAGTATTTT.

The chain recombines TRBV27 with TRBJ2-5; 8 bases agree with TRBD1. The CDR3 runs 16 residues. Trimming at V came to 6 bases and at J to 5 bases, leaving 14 bases not matched to a gene. Germline CDR1 is MNHEY and CDR2 is SMNVEV (reference sequence). The CDR3 reads CASSYLGQGDLETQYF. The CDR3 DNA reads as TGTGCCAGCAGCTACCTAGGACAGGGTGATTTGGAGACCCAGTACTTC.

The chain links TRBV11-1 to TRBJ2-7, with D possibly being TRBD1 (5 bases). CDR1 is SGHAT and CDR2 is FQDESV in the germline V gene (reference sequence). Trimming took 7 bases from V and 1 from J, leaving 14 bases between them. The CDR3 extends over 14 amino acids. As DNA, the CDR3 is TGTGCCAGCAAGATAGGTCAGGGTTCCTACGAGCAGTACTTC. Translation: CASKIGQGSYEQYF.

The rearrangement links TRBV7-9 to TRBJ2-5, with D maybe TRBD2 (6 bases). The CDR3 consists of 14 residues. V lost 5 bases and J 2 bases, leaving 12 bases between the germline ends. Germline CDR1 and CDR2: SEHNR and FQNEAQ (reference sequence). This chain's CDR3 is CASSQRAGQETQYF. CDR3 bases: TGTGCCAGCAGCCAAAGAGCGGGTCAAGAGACCCAGTACTTC.

This rearrangement joins TRBV2 to TRBJ1-3; D might be TRBD1 (6 bases). Germline V gives CDR1 SNHLY, CDR2 FYNNEI. V lost 4 bases and J lost 2, with 9 bases in between. CDR3 size: 14 residues. The CDR3 is CASSGRGPGNTIYF. The CDR3 DNA follows: TGTGCCAGCAGTGGGCGGGGGCCTGGAAACACCATATATTTT.

The chain combines TRBV2 with TRBJ1-1; possible D gene TRBD1, 6 bases. The CDR3 spans 14 residues. The ends were cut back, 6 bases at V and 6 bases at J, with 17 bases in the middle. CDR1 and CDR2 from the germline V gene are SNHLY and FYNNEI. CDR3: CASSPQGLSAEAFF. CDR3 bases: TGTGCCAGCAGCCCTCAGGGGCTTTCGGCTGAAGCTTTCTTT.

This chain links TRBV5-1 with TRBJ2-5, with 7 positions matching TRBD1. Germline assignment: CDR1 SGHRS and CDR2 YFSETQ. There are 14 residues in the CDR3. The J segment lost 5 bases and the V segment lost 4 bases, leaving 8 bases of the junction unmatched. The CDR3 region is CASSETGIGETQYF. As DNA, the CDR3 is TGCGCCAGCAGCGAGACAGGGATTGGGGAGACCCAGTACTTC.

The genes are TRBV5-1 and TRBJ1-2; the D is unclear. V shed 2 bases and J shed 8 bases, with 13 bases lying between them. CDR1 is SGHRS, CDR2 YFSETQ, per germline. This CDR3 region has 13 residues. The CDR3 loop reads CASSFRPEEGYTF. The CDR3 DNA sequence: TGCGCCAGCAGCTTTCGCCCCGAGGAGGGCTACACCTTC.

Points on this clone: Other DNA sequences in the sample encode the same CDR3. The V gene is TRBV7-2, the J gene TRBJ2-2; D is ambiguous. Trimming cost V 1 base and J 1 base, with 4 bases left between them. The CDR3 has 14 amino acids. Germline CDR1 and CDR2: SGHTA and FQGNSA. This CDR3 is CASSLDRNTGELFF. CDR3 bases: TGTGCCAGCAGCTTAGATAGGAACACCGGGGAGCTGTTTTTT.

The chain couples TRBV7-9 to TRBJ2-1; TRBD2 aligns across 9 bases. This CDR3 spans 16 amino acids. V shed 5 bases, J shed 4 bases, and the junction held 9 bases outside the gene matches. From germline, CDR1 is SEHNR and CDR2 FQNEAQ (reference sequence). The CDR3 here is CASSTLSGSSYNEQFF. Written as DNA, the CDR3 is TGTGCCAGCAGCACCCTTAGCGGGAGTTCGTACAATGAGCAGTTCTTC.

The chain combines TRBV18 with TRBJ1-1; D gene ambiguous. This CDR3 is 14 amino acids long. Deletions cut 1 base from V and 3 bases from J, with 9 bases between. The germline V gene has CDR1 KGHSH and CDR2 LQKENI. The CDR3 loop is CASSPLQSYTEAFF. The CDR3 DNA is TGTGCCAGCTCACCACTACAGAGCTACACTGAAGCTTTCTTT.

This clone showed up just a few times. Other DNA sequences of this sample code for an identical CDR3. The CDR3 here is CSVEGETQYF. The CDR3 nucleotides are TGCAGCGTTGAAGGAGAGACCCAGTACTTC. The chain carries TRBV29-1 and TRBJ2-5; the D is unclear. CDR1 and CDR2 (germline): SQVTM, ANQGSEA. V lost 1 base to trimming and J lost 4 bases, with 1 base between them. The CDR3 runs 10 residues.

The chain has TRBV6-4 and TRBJ2-3; 8 bases align to TRBD1. V lost 6 bases and J lost 2; bases outside the gene matches: 10. This CDR3 is built from 16 residues. Germline values: CDR1 MRHNA, CDR2 SNTAGT. The CDR3 nucleotides read TGTGCCAGCAGAGGCCCGGGACAGGTCACCACAGATACGCAGTATTTT. Amino acids: CASRGPGQVTTDTQYF.

The rearrangement links TRBV10-1 to TRBJ1-1; D gene uncertain. The CDR3 spans 13 residues. Trimming stripped 6 bases from V and 1 base from J, with 9 bases between. CDR1 WNHNN and CDR2 SYGVQD come from the germline V gene (reference sequence). DNA for the CDR3: TGCGCCAGCAGCCCTGGAGGGAACACTGAAGCTTTCTTT. Its protein is CASSPGGNTEAFF.

The V gene is TRBV18, the J gene TRBJ1-1; TRBD1 agrees at 7 bases. The CDR3 has 15 amino acids. The germline CDR1 and CDR2 sequences are KGHSH and LQKENI. The V gene end was trimmed by 4 bases and the J gene end by 2 bases; junction bases not matched to a gene: 7. The CDR3 here is CASSQTGTANTEAFF. The CDR3 DNA is TGTGCCAGCTCACAAACCGGGACAGCCAACACTGAAGCTTTCTTT.